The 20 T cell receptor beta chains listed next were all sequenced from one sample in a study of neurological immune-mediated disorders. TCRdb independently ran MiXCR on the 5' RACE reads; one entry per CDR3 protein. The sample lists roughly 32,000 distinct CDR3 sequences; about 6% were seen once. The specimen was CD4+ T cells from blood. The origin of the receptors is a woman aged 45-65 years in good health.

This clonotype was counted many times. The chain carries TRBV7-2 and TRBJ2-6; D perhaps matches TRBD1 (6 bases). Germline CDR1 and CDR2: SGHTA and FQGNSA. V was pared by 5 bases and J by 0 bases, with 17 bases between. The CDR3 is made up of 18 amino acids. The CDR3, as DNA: TGTGCCAGCAGCAAGGAGACAGGTTCGAGCTCTGGGGCCAACGTCCTGACTTTC. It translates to CASSKETGSSSGANVLTF. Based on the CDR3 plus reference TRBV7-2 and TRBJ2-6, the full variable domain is GAGVSQSPSNKVTEKGKDVELRCDPISGHTALYWYRQSLGQGLEFLIYFQGNSAPDKSGLPSDRFSAERTGGSVSTLTIQRTQQEDSAVYLCASSKETGSSSGANVLTFGAGSRLTVL.

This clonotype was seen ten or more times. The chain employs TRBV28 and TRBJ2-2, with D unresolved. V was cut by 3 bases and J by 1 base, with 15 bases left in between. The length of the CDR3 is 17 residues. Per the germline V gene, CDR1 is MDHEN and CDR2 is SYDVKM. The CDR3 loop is CASSFPFGRLNTGELFF. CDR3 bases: TGTGCCAGCAGTTTTCCTTTTGGCAGACTGAACACCGGGGAGCTGTTTTTT.

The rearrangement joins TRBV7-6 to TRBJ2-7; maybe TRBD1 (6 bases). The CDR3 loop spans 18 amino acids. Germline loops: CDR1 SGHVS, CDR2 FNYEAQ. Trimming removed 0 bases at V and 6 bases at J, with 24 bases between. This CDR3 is CASSLATGVGTMSREQYF. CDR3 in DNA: TGTGCCAGCAGCTTAGCGACCGGCGTGGGGACAATGTCGCGCGAGCAGTACTTC.

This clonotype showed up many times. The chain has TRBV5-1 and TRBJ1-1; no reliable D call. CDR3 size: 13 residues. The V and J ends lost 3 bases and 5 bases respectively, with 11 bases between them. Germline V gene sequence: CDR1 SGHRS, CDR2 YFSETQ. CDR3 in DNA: TGCGCCAGCAGCTCCCGGACGGGAACTGAAGCTTTCTTT. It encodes CASSSRTGTEAFF.

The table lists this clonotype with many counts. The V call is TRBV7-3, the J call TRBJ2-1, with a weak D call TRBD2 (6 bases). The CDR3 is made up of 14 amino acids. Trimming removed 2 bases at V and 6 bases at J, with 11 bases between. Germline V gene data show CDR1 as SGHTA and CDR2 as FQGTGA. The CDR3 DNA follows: TGTGCCAGCAGCTTATGGGGGGTGCGCAATGAGCAGTTCTTC. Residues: CASSLWGVRNEQFF.

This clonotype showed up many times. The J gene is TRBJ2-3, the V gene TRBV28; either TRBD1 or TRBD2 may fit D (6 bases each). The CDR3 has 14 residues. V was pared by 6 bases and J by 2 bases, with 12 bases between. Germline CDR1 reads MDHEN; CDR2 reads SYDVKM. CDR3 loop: CASRLGGPTDTQYF. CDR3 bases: TGTGCCAGCAGGCTGGGGGGCCCCACAGATACGCAGTATTTT.

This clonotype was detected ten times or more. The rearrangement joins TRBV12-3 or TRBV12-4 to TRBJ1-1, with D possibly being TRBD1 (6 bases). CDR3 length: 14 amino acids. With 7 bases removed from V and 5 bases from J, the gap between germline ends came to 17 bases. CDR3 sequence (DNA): TGTGCCAGCACCTTTGGGGGCGGCGGGACTGAAGCTTTCTTT. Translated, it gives CASTFGGGGTEAFF.

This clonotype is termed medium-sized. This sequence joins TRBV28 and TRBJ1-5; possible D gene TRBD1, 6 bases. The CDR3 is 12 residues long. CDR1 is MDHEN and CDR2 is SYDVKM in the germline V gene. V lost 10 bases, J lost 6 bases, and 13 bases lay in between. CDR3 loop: CATWTVSQPQHF. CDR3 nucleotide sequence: TGTGCCACCTGGACAGTCAGTCAGCCCCAGCATTTT.

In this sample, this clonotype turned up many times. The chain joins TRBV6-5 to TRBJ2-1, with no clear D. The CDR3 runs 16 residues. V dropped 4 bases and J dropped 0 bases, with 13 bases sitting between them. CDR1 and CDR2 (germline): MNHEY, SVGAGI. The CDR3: CASSLGPMSSYNEQFF. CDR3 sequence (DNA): TGTGCCAGCAGTTTAGGTCCTATGAGCTCCTACAATGAGCAGTTCTTC.

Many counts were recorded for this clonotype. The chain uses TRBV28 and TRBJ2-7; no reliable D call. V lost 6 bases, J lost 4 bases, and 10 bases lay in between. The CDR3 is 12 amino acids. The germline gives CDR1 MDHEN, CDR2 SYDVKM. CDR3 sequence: CASREQIYEQYF. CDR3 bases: TGTGCCAGCAGGGAACAGATTTACGAGCAGTACTTC. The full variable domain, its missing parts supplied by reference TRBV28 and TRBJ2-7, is DVKVTQSSRYLVKRTGEKVFLECVQDMDHENMFWYRQDPGLGLRLIYFSYDVKMKEKGDIPEGYSVSREKKERFSLILESASTNQTSMYLCASREQIYEQYFGPGTRLTVT.

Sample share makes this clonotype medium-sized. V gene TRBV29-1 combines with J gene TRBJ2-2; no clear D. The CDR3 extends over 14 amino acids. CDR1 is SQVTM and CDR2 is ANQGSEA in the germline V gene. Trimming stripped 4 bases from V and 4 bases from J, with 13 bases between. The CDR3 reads CSVGPQVPTGELFF. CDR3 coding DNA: TGCAGCGTTGGCCCCCAGGTCCCCACCGGGGAGCTGTTTTTT.

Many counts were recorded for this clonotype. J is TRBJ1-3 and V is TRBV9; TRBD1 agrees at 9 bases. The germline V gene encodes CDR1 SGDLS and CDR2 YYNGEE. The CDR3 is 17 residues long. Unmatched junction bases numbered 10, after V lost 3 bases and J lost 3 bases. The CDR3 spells CASSATGTGIGGNTIYF. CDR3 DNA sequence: TGTGCCAGCAGCGCAACCGGGACAGGGATTGGTGGAAACACCATATATTTT.

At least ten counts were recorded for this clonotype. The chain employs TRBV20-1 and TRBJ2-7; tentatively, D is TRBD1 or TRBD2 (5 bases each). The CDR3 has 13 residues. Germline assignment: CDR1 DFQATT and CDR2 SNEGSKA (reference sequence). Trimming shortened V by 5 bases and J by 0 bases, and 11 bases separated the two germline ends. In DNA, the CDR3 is TGCAGTGCTTCCCGGGACGCCTCCTACGAGCAGTACTTC. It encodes CSASRDASYEQYF.

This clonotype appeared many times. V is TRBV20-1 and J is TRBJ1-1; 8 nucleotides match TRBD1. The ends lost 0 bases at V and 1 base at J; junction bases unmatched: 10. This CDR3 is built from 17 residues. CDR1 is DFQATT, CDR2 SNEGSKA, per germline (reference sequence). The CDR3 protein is CSARESGWDRRNTEAFF. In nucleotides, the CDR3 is TGCAGTGCTAGAGAGTCGGGCTGGGACAGGAGGAACACTGAAGCTTTCTTT.

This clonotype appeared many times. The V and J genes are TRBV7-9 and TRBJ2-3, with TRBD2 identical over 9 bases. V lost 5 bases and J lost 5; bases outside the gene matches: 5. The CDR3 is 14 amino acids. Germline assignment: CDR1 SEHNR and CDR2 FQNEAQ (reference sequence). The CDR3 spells CASSRGGARDTQYF. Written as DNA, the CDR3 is TGTGCCAGCAGCCGCGGGGGGGCTCGAGATACGCAGTATTTT.

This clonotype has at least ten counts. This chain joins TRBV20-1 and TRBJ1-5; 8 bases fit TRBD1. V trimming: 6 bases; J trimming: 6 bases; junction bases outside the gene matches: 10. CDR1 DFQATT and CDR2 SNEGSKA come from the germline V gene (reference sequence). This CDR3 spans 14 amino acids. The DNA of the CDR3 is TGCAGTGCAACAGGGAAGACAGGGGCTCAGCCCCAGCATTTT. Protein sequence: CSATGKTGAQPQHF.

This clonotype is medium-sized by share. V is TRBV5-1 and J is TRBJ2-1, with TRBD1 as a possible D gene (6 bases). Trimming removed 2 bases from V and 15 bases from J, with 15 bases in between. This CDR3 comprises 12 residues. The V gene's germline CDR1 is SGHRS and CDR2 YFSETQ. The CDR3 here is CASSLLGQGGFF. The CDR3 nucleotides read TGCGCCAGCAGCTTACTAGGCCAAGGGGGGTTCTTC.

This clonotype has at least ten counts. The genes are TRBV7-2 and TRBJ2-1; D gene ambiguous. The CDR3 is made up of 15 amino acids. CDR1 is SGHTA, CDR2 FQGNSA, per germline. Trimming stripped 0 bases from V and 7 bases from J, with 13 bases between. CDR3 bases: TGTGCCAGCAGCTTAGCGGGATTTGTTTCGAATGAGCAGTTCTTC. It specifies CASSLAGFVSNEQFF.

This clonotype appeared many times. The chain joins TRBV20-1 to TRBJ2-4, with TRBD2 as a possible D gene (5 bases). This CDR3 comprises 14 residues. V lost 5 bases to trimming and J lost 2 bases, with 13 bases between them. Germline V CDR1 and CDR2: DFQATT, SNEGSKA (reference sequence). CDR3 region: CSAQFEGSKNIQYF. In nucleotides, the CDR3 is TGCAGTGCTCAATTTGAGGGATCCAAAAACATTCAGTACTTC.

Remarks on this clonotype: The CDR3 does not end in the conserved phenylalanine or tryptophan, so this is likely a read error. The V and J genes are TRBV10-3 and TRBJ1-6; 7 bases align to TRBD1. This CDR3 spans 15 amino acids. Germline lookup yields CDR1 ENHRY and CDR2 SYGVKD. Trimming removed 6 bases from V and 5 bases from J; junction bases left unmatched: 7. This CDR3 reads CAIRPDRANNSPLHV. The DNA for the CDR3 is TGTGCCATCAGACCCGACAGGGCCAATAATTCACCCCTCCACGTT.